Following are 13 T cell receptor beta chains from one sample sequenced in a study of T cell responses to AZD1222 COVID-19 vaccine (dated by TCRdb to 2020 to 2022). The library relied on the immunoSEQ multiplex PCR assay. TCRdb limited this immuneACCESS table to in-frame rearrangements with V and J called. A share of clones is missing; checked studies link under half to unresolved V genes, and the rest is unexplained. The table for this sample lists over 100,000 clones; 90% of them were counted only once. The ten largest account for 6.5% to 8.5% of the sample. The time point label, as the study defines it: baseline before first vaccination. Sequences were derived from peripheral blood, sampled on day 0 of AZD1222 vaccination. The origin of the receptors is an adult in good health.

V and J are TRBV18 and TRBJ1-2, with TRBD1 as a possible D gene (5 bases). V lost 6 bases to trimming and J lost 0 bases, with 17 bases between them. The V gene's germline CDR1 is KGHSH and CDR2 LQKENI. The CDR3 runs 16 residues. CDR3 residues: CASSLAGGRSNYGYTF. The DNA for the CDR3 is TGTGCCAGCTCCCTAGCCGGGGGGAGATCTAACTATGGCTACACCTTC.

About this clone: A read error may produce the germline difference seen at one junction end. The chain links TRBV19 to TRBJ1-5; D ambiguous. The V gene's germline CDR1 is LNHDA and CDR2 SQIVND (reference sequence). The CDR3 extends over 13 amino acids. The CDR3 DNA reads TGCCCTCAAGGAGACGCGAACTTCGAGCCCCAGCATTTT. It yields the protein CPQGDANFEPQHF.

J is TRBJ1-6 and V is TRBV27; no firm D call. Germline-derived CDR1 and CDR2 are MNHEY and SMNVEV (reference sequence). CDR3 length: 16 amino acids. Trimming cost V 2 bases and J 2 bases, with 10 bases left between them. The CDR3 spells CASSLTGQPYNSPLHF. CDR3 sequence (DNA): TGTGCCAGCAGTTTAACTGGCCAGCCCTATAATTCACCCCTCCACTTT.

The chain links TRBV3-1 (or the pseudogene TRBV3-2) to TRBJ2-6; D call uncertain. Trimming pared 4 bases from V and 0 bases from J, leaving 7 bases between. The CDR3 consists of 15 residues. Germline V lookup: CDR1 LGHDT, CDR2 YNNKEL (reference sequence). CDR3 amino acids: CASSPPLSGANVLTF. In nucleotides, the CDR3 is TGTGCCAGCAGCCCCCCCCTCTCTGGGGCCAACGTCCTGACTTTC.

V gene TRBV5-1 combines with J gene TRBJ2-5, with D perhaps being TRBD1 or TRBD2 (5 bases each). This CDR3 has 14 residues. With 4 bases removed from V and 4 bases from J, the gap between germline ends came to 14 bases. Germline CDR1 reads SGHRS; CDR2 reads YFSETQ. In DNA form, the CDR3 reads TGCGCCAGCAGCGCGGGCAGGGAGCGAGAGACCCAGTACTTC. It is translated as CASSAGRERETQYF.

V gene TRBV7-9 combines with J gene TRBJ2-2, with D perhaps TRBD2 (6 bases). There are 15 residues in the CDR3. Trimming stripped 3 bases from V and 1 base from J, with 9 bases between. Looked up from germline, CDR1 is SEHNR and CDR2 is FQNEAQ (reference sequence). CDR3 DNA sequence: TGTGCCAGCAGCTTCCGGCGGGGGAACACCGGGGAGCTGTTTTTT. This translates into CASSFRRGNTGELFF.

CDR3 region: CASSRGTGSSTDTQYF. As DNA, the CDR3 is TGCGCCAGCAGCCGGGGGACAGGGTCTAGCACAGATACGCAGTATTTT. This chain joins TRBV5-1 and TRBJ2-3; the match to TRBD1 covers 9 bases. V shed 4 bases and J 0 bases; nucleotides not matched to a gene: 6. The length of the CDR3 is 16 residues. Germline CDR1 and CDR2: SGHRS and YFSETQ.

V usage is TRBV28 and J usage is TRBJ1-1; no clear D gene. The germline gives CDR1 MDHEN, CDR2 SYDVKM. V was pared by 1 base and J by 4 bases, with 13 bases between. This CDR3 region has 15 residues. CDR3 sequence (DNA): TGTGCCAGCAGTTTATATGTAGGCCGGTCCACTGAAGCTTTCTTT. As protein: CASSLYVGRSTEAFF. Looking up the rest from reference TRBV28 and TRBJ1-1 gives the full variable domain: DVKVTQSSRYLVKRTGEKVFLECVQDMDHENMFWYRQDPGLGLRLIYFSYDVKMKEKGDIPEGYSVSREKKERFSLILESASTNQTSMYLCASSLYVGRSTEAFFGQGTRLTVV.

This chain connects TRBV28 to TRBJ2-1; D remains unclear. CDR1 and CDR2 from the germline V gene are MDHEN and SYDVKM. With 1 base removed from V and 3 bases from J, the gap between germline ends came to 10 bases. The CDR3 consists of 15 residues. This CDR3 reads CASSLYQEIYNEQFF. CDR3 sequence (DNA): TGTGCCAGCAGTTTATATCAGGAAATCTACAATGAGCAGTTCTTC.

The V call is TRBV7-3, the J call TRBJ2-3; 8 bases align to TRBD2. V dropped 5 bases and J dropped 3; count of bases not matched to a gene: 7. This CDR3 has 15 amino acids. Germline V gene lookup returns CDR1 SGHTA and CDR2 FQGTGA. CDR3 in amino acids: CASSAQLAATDTQYF. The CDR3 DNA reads TGTGCCAGCAGCGCCCAACTAGCGGCAACAGATACGCAGTATTTT.

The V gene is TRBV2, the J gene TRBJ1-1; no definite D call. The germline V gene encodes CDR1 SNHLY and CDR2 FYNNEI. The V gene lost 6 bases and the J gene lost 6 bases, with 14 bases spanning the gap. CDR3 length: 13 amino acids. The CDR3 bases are TGTGCCAGCAGGATGGGCAGGATACCTGAAGCTTTCTTT. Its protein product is CASRMGRIPEAFF.

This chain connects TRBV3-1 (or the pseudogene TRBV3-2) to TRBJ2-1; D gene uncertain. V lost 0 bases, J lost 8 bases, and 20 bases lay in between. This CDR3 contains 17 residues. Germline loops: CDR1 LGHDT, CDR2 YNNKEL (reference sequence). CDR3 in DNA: TGTGCCAGCAGCCAAGAGGTCGGTAGTTCGTGGGTGCATGAGCAGTTCTTC. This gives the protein CASSQEVGSSWVHEQFF.

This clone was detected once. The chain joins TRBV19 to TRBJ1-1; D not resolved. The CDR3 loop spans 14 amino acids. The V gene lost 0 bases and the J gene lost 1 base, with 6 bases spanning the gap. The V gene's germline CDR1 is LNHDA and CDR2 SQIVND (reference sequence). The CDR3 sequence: CASSIDGGNTEAFF. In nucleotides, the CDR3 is TGTGCCAGTAGTATAGATGGCGGGAACACTGAAGCTTTCTTT.